This TCR beta chain originates from a study of molecular identifiers for immune sequencing clone quantification. The CDR3 is 13 amino acids. Germline CDR1 KGHDR, CDR2 SFDVKD. Trimming removed 12 bases at V and 0 bases at J, with 10 bases between. TCRdb independently ran MiXCR on the PCR reads; one entry per CDR3 protein. In the table there are about 320,000 distinct CDR3 sequences, over 20% of which are singletons. This clonotype was counted at least ten times. Its antigen is not identified. Regarding the study as a whole: Because of identical TCR molecules sharing a barcode, sizes of highly expanded clones could be underestimated.

Sequenced sample: naive CD8+ T cells from blood, with Jurkat cell RNA spiked in. Documented subset: FACS-sorted CD8+CD4-CCR7+CD45RA+ naive T cells. V usage is TRBV24-1 and J usage is TRBJ1-4; D is undetermined. This clonotype was sampled from a human donor in good health. Some libraries in this study had Jurkat cell RNA spiked in. The CDR3 bases are TGTGCCGCGTGGGAGACAACTAATGAAAAACTGTTTTTT. Residues: CAAWETTNEKLFF.